A selection of T cell receptor beta chains follows, all from one sample in a study of cytomegalovirus exposure and HLA in healthy donors. Measured with immunoSEQ multiplex PCR; TCRdb has only the in-frame clones, and not every one. The sample consists of about 54,000 clones, over 85% of them appearing once. What was sequenced was PBMCs. The origin of the receptors is a woman under 30 in good health and CMV-seropositive. The CDR3 runs from the conserved cysteine through the conserved F or W. A D gene is named only where the DNA matches it firmly. Clone sizes are given selectively: once, few, many, or a class where the clone is expanded.

v_call	d_call	j_call	clone_size	cdr3_aa	cdr3_nt
TRBV10-1	TRBD1	TRBJ1-1	.	CASSGQGQGSTEAFF	TGCGCCAGCAGTGGCCAGGGACAGGGGAGCACTGAAGCTTTCTTT
TRBV6-1	.	TRBJ1-2	.	CASSEQGFGYGYTF	TGTGCCAGCAGTGAACAGGGTTTTGGCTATGGCTACACCTTC
TRBV6-7	.	TRBJ2-7	.	CASSYRSLRAPYEQYF	TGTGCCAGCAGTTATAGGTCCCTGCGGGCCCCCTACGAGCAGTACTTC
TRBV14	.	TRBJ2-2	.	CASSQESGELFF	TGTGCCAGCAGCCAAGAGTCAGGGGAGCTGTTTTTT
TRBV4-1	TRBD2	TRBJ2-7	.	CASSPSGLVTFNSYEQYF	TGCGCCAGCAGTCCTTCAGGACTAGTAACTTTTAACTCCTACGAGCAGTACTTC
TRBV2	TRBD1	TRBJ1-2	.	CASTRGGQTYGYTF	TGTGCCAGCACTCGAGGGGGACAGACCTATGGCTACACCTTC
TRBV28	TRBD1	TRBJ2-7	.	CASSLRRQGAYSYEQYF	TGTGCCAGCAGTTTACGAAGACAGGGGGCCTACTCCTACGAGCAGTACTTC
TRBV5-1	.	TRBJ2-1	.	CASSHVASESYNEQFF	TGCGCCAGCAGCCACGTGGCTTCAGAATCCTACAATGAGCAGTTCTTC
TRBV28	.	TRBJ2-7	.	CASSLPPSYEQYF	TGTGCCAGCAGTTTACCCCCCAGCTACGAGCAGTACTTC
TRBV7-3	TRBD2	TRBJ2-1	.	CASSLNGRTSSGEQFF	TGTGCCAGCAGCTTAAACGGGAGGACTAGTTCAGGTGAGCAGTTCTTC
TRBV28	TRBD1	TRBJ1-5	.	CASRSGGVENQPQHF	TGTGCCAGCAGATCAGGGGGCGTCGAAAATCAGCCCCAGCATTTT
TRBV19	.	TRBJ2-2	.	CASSAERGLRRNTGELFF	TGTGCCAGTAGTGCGGAAAGGGGCCTCAGGAGGAACACCGGGGAGCTGTTTTTT
TRBV5-1	.	TRBJ1-1	.	CASSFGRGLGTEAFF	TGCGCCAGCAGCTTCGGTCGGGGGTTAGGCACTGAAGCTTTCTTT
TRBV6-1	TRBD2	TRBJ2-7	.	CASSGLAGGPEFEQYF	TGTGCCAGCAGTGGGCTAGCGGGGGGGCCCGAATTCGAGCAGTACTTC
TRBV7-6	TRBD2	TRBJ2-1	.	CASSLAAGWGGFNEQFF	TGTGCCAGCAGCTTAGCGGCCGGGTGGGGGGGATTTAATGAGCAGTTCTTC
TRBV7-3	TRBD2	TRBJ2-5	.	CASSSGLAGTSQETQYF	TGTGCCAGCAGCTCGGGACTAGCGGGGACCTCTCAAGAGACCCAGTACTTC
TRBV7-2	TRBD1	TRBJ1-5	.	CASSLYPLWDRGNQPQHF	TGTGCCAGCAGCTTATACCCCCTATGGGACAGAGGCAATCAGCCCCAGCATTTT
TRBV7-2	.	TRBJ2-3	.	CASSLARVRTDTQYF	TGTGCCAGCAGCTTAGCGAGGGTTCGCACAGATACGCAGTATTTT
TRBV12-1	.	TRBJ2-1	once	CASSSRTSGGKRYNEQFF	TGTGCCAGCAGCTCCAGGACTAGCGGGGGGAAACGCTACAATGAGCAGTTCTTC
TRBV6-6	TRBD1	TRBJ1-5	.	CASSQGAQPQHF	TGTGCCAGCAGTCAGGGGGCTCAGCCCCAGCATTTT
TRBV7-2	.	TRBJ2-2	once	CASSQQLNTGELFF	TGTGCCAGCAGCCAACAATTAAACACCGGGGAGCTGTTTTTT
TRBV10-3	.	TRBJ1-1	.	CAISEFPLGAEAFF	TGTGCCATCAGTGAGTTTCCATTAGGAGCTGAAGCTTTCTTT
TRBV13	TRBD2	TRBJ2-5	.	CASSETGGVQETQYF	TGTGCCAGCAGCGAGACGGGGGGTGTCCAAGAGACCCAGTACTTC
TRBV15	.	TRBJ1-5	.	CATRKGRNQPQHF	TGTGCCACCCGAAAGGGGAGGAATCAGCCCCAGCATTTT
TRBV2	.	TRBJ2-3	.	CASRARDIFSTDTQYF	TGTGCCAGCAGGGCCCGGGACATTTTTAGCACAGATACGCAGTATTTT
TRBV6-5	.	TRBJ1-2	.	CASSYAVGANYGYTF	TGTGCCAGCAGTTACGCCGTGGGAGCTAACTATGGCTACACCTTC
TRBV6-5	TRBD1	TRBJ1-5	.	CASSETGGNQPQHF	TGTGCCAGCAGTGAAACAGGGGGCAATCAGCCCCAGCATTTT
TRBV28	TRBD2	TRBJ2-3	.	CASTVRGGSTDTQYF	TGTGCCAGCACCGTCCGGGGGGGGAGCACAGATACGCAGTATTTT
TRBV7-9	TRBD1	TRBJ1-1	.	CASSLVPSPGGTEAFF	TGTGCCAGCAGCTTAGTTCCCTCGCCAGGGGGGACTGAAGCTTTCTTT
TRBV2	TRBD2	TRBJ2-7	.	CASNPTSGGAYEQYF	TGTGCCAGCAATCCCACTAGCGGGGGGGCCTACGAGCAGTACTTC
TRBV9	TRBD1	TRBJ1-2	.	CASSLGTGGGYGYTF	TGTGCCAGCAGCTTAGGGACAGGGGGCGGCTATGGCTACACCTTC
TRBV10-1	TRBD2	TRBJ2-7	.	CASSEPHRDYQPDYYEQYF	TGCGCCAGCAGTGAGCCGCACCGGGACTACCAACCGGACTACTACGAGCAGTACTTC
TRBV7-8	.	TRBJ1-2	.	CASSLIGAPRSYGYTF	TGTGCCAGCAGCTTAATTGGGGCTCCAAGGAGCTATGGCTACACCTTC
TRBV9	TRBD2	TRBJ2-1	.	CASSPRIAGGKNEQFF	TGTGCCAGCAGCCCGAGAATAGCGGGGGGGAAAAATGAGCAGTTCTTC
TRBV28	.	TRBJ2-2	.	CASRGQNTGELFF	TGTGCCAGCAGGGGACAAAACACCGGGGAGCTGTTTTTT
TRBV2	TRBD2	TRBJ2-2	.	CASSALRLAGGTGELFF	TGTGCCAGCAGTGCTTTGCGACTAGCGGGGGGAACCGGGGAGCTGTTTTTT
TRBV7-3	TRBD1	TRBJ2-5	.	CASSSDRGGAETQYF	TGTGCCAGCAGCTCCGACAGGGGGGGAGCGGAGACCCAGTACTTC
TRBV27	.	TRBJ2-1	.	CASSSLTAHSYNEQFF	TGTGCCAGCAGTTCCTTGACAGCTCACTCCTACAATGAGCAGTTCTTC
TRBV7-8	TRBD2	TRBJ2-2	.	CASSLVYGREGTGELFF	TGTGCCAGCAGCTTAGTTTATGGCAGGGAGGGCACCGGGGAGCTGTTTTTT
TRBV19	.	TRBJ2-5	.	CASSTSSGETQYF	TGTGCCAGTAGTACGTCCAGCGGTGAGACCCAGTACTTC
TRBV30	.	TRBJ1-1	.	CAWTRTRSAEAFF	TGTGCCTGGACCCGAACACGTTCCGCTGAAGCTTTCTTT
TRBV7-2	.	TRBJ2-7	.	CASRGDSHEQYF	TGTGCCAGCAGGGGCGACAGCCACGAGCAGTACTTC
TRBV11-2	.	TRBJ2-2	once	CASSLGARGTGELFF	TGTGCCAGCAGCTTAGGGGCAAGGGGAACCGGGGAGCTGTTTTTT
TRBV7-3	.	TRBJ1-5	.	CASSPTPAPNQPQHF	TGTGCCAGCAGCCCGACTCCGGCCCCCAATCAGCCCCAGCATTTT
TRBV21-1	.	TRBJ1-3	.	CASSKERGGRNTIYF	TGTGCCAGCAGCAAAGAGCGAGGAGGAAGAAACACCATATATTTT
TRBV5-1	TRBD1	TRBJ1-4	.	CASSPDRVAEKLFF	TGCGCCAGCAGCCCTGACAGGGTGGCTGAAAAACTGTTTTTT
TRBV6-5	TRBD2	TRBJ2-5	once	CASRPGGETQYF	TGTGCCAGCAGACCGGGGGGAGAGACCCAGTACTTC
TRBV9	TRBD1	TRBJ2-5	.	CASSSARGRETQYF	TGTGCCAGCAGCTCGGCTAGGGGGCGGGAGACCCAGTACTTC
TRBV5-1	TRBD2	TRBJ2-2	.	CASSTGTSGVTGELFF	TGCGCCAGCAGCACGGGGACTAGCGGGGTGACCGGGGAGCTGTTTTTT